The clone carrying this T cell receptor (beta chain) showed up just once. Amplified material comprised TCR beta CDR3 regions derived from RNA transcripts. A first-round RT-PCR used HTBI primers, followed by a second-round multiplex PCR. TCRdb recomputed calls from the multiplex PCR reads with MiXCR, one row per CDR3 protein. The table has some 48,000 distinct CDR3 sequences, around 45% seen once. These data belong to a study of Graves' ophthalmopathy and Graves' hyperthyroidism. Trimming cost V 0 bases and J 5 bases, with 25 bases left between them. The germline CDR1 and CDR2 sequences are SQVTM and ANQGSEA. CDR3 length equals 19 residues.

Source material: peripheral blood. The receptor comes from an adult man with Graves' ophthalmopathy. The V and J genes are TRBV29-1 and TRBJ2-2, with a possible D match to TRBD2 (7 bases). CDR3 DNA sequence: TGCAGCGTTGAAGATAAGAGATTTTCGGGGGGCGAATCAACCGGGGAGCTGTTTTTT. Its translation: CSVEDKRFSGGESTGELFF.